This T cell receptor (beta chain) was recorded in a study of Graves' ophthalmopathy and Graves' hyperthyroidism (dated by TCRdb to 2016 to 2018). Context from the whole study: Peripheral blood was collected at initial diagnosis, prior to any treatment. In several hyperthyroidism patients, the T-cell repertoires found in thyroid tissue were compared with those found in blood. To tell Graves' ophthalmopathy apart from Graves' hyperthyroidism, and to predict which patients would progress to ophthalmopathy, the study relied on TCR beta repertoire signatures. Following sampling, methimazole starting at 30 mg daily was administered to hyperthyroidism patients, and high-dose intravenous methylprednisolone was administered to ophthalmopathy patients. In total, over 130 blood samples were TCR-sequenced: 40 to 45 ophthalmopathy, under 85 hyperthyroidism and around 17 hyperthyroidism-to-ophthalmopathy patients. To explore V-J signatures that distinguish ophthalmopathy from hyperthyroidism, a discovery set of about 99 patients was enrolled, made up of under 50 with ophthalmopathy and 57 with stable hyperthyroidism. For independent validation, a separate cohort was made up of about 18 hyperthyroidism patients plus 17 patients who later progressed from hyperthyroidism to ophthalmopathy. Results the study describes overall, beyond this receptor: In cross-validation, the 13-signature model distinguished ophthalmopathy from stable hyperthyroidism with less than 90% sensitivity and 81.08% specificity, while in the test set the corresponding values were roughly 80% and 75%. Most expanded thyroid clonotypes with frequency above 0.001 were also detected in blood, suggesting blood repertoires may reflect the thyroid immune response. In validation, the model predicted ophthalmopathy progression with more than 55% sensitivity and roughly 78% specificity; some 13 predicted patients were CT-confirmed with GO in a median of roughly 6.8 months. No statistical method was used to predetermine the sample size, and group allocation was not hidden from the investigators.

TCR beta CDR3 regions were amplified from RNA transcripts for repertoire sequencing. A first-round RT-PCR used HTBI primers with the Qiagen OneStep RT-PCR kit, followed by a second-round multiplex PCR, size selection and purification. The libraries underwent paired-end sequencing with 100 bp reads on an Illumina HiSeq2000. The paper's data handling went like this. SOAPnuke was used to process the reads, throwing out any read that had adapters, had uncalled bases, had a mean Phred below 15, or lacked an exact constant-primer or identifier match. COPE v1.2.5 was used to merge high-quality paired reads. Unique nucleotide sequences were defined as clonotypes and aligned to IMGT TRB V, D and J references using MiTCR v1.1. The analysis was limited to V-J combinations with a frequency above 0.0001, which together covered 99.2% of repertoires. A TCR clonal expansion and chaos score per V-J combination was defined as the ratio of F50 clonal expansion to chaos observed in the TCRdist matrix. Welch's t-statistics and random forest were used to reduce features to about 13 V-J combinations, which were fed into a naive Bayes classifier. Thyroid-blood repertoire similarity was quantified with the Morisita-Horn index. TCRdb itself trimmed the public reads at Q25 with fastp, ran MiXCR and retained productive beta chains. Every entry covers one CDR3 protein and lists the most common genes and DNA from its rows. In this record, the V and J calls reflect TCRdb's handling and not the investigators' own analysis. The sample has approximately 41,000 distinct CDR3 sequences on record, more than 45% of them singletons. Roughly a sixth of the sample goes to the ten largest clones.

V is pared back by 2 bases and J by 2 bases, with 9 bases lying between the germline termini. CDR1 and CDR2 (SGHVS, FNYEAQ) derive from the germline V gene. The CDR3 sequence holds 14 residues, the cysteine and phenylalanine included. Of the read, only the CDR3 DNA is kept; its 42 bases are in frame from base 1. Remarks on this clonotype: The specificity of this receptor is unknown. Base quality data are lacking; no much larger clone is found one base away.

Ophthalmopathy patients were characterized by moderately to severely active disease, a Clinical Activity Score of at least 3, a NOSPECS grade of at least 4, and a disease duration under 3 months. Patients were excluded if they had other autoimmune diseases, uncontrolled infections, pregnancy or lactation. Clinical symptoms, serum thyroxine, TRAb, thyroid ultrasound and orbital computed tomography formed the basis of the diagnosis. PBMCs were isolated from 8 to 10 ml of fresh peripheral blood by Ficoll-Paque density gradient centrifugation. Trizol reagent was used to extract the total RNA, and its quality was then checked on an Agilent 2100 Bioanalyzer.

Rearrangement joined TRBV7-6 to TRBJ2-5; possibly the D gene is TRBD2, per 5 matching bases. This clonotype originated in an adult man with Graves' ophthalmopathy. The specimen was peripheral blood. The encoded CDR3 is CASSLMPGQETQYF. The DNA sequence follows: TGTGCCAGCAGCTTAATGCCGGGACAAGAGACCCAGTACTTC.